These T cell receptor beta chains were read from a single sample in a study of T-cell reconstitution after alpha-beta-depleted transplantation in children. TCRdb independently ran MiXCR on the PCR reads; one entry per CDR3 protein. The table shows about 580,000 distinct CDR3 sequences, with roughly 23% occurring only once. The specimen comprised PBMCs, mostly from graft donor cells, sampled 360 days after TCRalphabeta/CD19-depleted stem cell transplant. The origin of the receptors is a boy under two years old who had a stem cell transplant for acute myeloid leukemia, so the T cells may come from the graft donor. CDR3s include the opening cysteine and the closing phenylalanine or tryptophan. A D gene is named only where the DNA matches it firmly. Only some rows state a clone size, as once, few, many or a class for expanded clones.

clone_size d_call j_call v_call cdr3_aa cdr3_nt
many TRBD1 TRBJ1-6 TRBV6-5 CASSYDRGATSPLHF TGTGCCAGCAGTTACGACAGGGGGGCAACTTCACCCCTCCACTTT
few NA TRBJ2-5 TRBV7-2 CASSLARVQKETQYF TGTGCCAGCAGCTTAGCCAGGGTGCAAAAAGAGACCCAGTACTTC
many TRBD1 TRBJ2-2 TRBV9 CASSVEGQGYTGELFF TGTGCCAGCAGCGTAGAGGGACAGGGGTACACCGGGGAGCTGTTTTTT
many TRBD1 TRBJ1-4 TRBV4-3 CASSQGAGTGRIEKLFF TGCGCCAGCAGCCAAGGAGCCGGGACAGGGAGAATTGAAAAACTGTTTTTT
NA NA TRBJ2-1 TRBV2 CASSVVETTNNEQFF TGTGCCAGCAGTGTCGTCGAAACTACGAACAATGAGCAGTTCTTC
NA NA TRBJ2-3 TRBV7-2 CASSSVPWMGQYF TGTGCCAGCAGCTCCGTTCCCTGGATGGGGCAGTATTTT
many NA TRBJ1-1 TRBV29-1 CSVVSNTEAFF TGCAGCGTTGTATCGAACACTGAAGCTTTCTTT
many TRBD2 TRBJ2-7 TRBV5-1 CASSRPGGDYEQYF TGCGCCAGCAGCCGGCCCGGGGGGGATTACGAGCAGTACTTC
many TRBD2 TRBJ2-5 TRBV6-1 CASSSEGLAGEETQYF TGTGCCAGCAGCTCCGAAGGACTAGCGGGGGAAGAGACCCAGTACTTC
few NA TRBJ1-1 TRBV5-8 CASSSLAGQGTNTEAFF TGTGCCAGCAGCTCCCTCGCCGGTCAGGGGACTAACACTGAAGCTTTCTTT
NA NA TRBJ2-1 TRBV7-9 CASSLPLFEQFF TGTGCCAGCAGCTTACCGCTGTTTGAGCAGTTCTTC
many NA TRBJ2-5 TRBV20-1 CSAPTSTSQETQYF TGCAGTGCGCCTACTTCAACCTCTCAAGAGACCCAGTACTTC
many TRBD2 TRBJ2-5 TRBV7-9 CASSSLTSVVTQYF TGTGCCAGCAGCTCGCTTACTAGCGTGGTGACCCAGTACTTC
NA TRBD1 TRBJ2-5 TRBV10-2 CASRGASGQNQETQYF TGCGCCAGCAGGGGAGCCTCGGGACAGAACCAAGAGACCCAGTACTTC
few NA TRBJ2-7 TRBV6-5 CASSYEFSYEQYF TGTGCCAGCAGTTACGAGTTCTCCTACGAGCAGTACTTC
NA TRBD2 TRBJ2-1 TRBV10-3 CAISESGGGHLNEQFF TGTGCCATCAGTGAGTCGGGCGGGGGGCACCTCAATGAGCAGTTCTTC
once NA TRBJ1-1 TRBV6-2/TRBV6-3 CASSYIQVRTEAFF TGTGCCAGCAGTTACATTCAGGTTCGGACTGAAGCTTTCTTT
few NA TRBJ2-4 TRBV6-1 CASWDGRQAKNIQYF TGTGCCAGCTGGGATGGCAGGCAAGCCAAAAACATTCAGTACTTC
NA NA TRBJ2-1 TRBV12-3/TRBV12-4 CASSSQGIGQFF TGTGCCAGCAGCTCACAGGGTATTGGGCAGTTCTTC
NA TRBD1 TRBJ2-7 TRBV20-1 CSAATDRGRYEQYF TGCAGTGCCGCGACCGACAGGGGGCGGTACGAGCAGTACTTC
few NA TRBJ2-3 TRBV9 CASSVRTGAMTDTQYF TGTGCCAGCAGCGTCCGTACGGGGGCGATGACAGATACGCAGTATTTT
NA TRBD1 TRBJ2-5 TRBV5-1 CASTKSEGAETQYF TGCGCCTCCACGAAGTCCGAGGGGGCAGAGACCCAGTACTTC
NA NA TRBJ2-1 TRBV7-2 CASSFGGGSIF NA
NA NA TRBJ2-3 TRBV4-3 CASSQESQGTQYF TGCGCCAGCAGCCAAGAGAGTCAGGGTACGCAGTATTTT
NA NA TRBJ1-1 TRBV30 CAWTGTQNTEAFF TGTGCCTGGACCGGGACACAGAACACTGAAGCTTTCTTT
NA TRBD1 TRBJ1-4 TRBV20-1 CSATSHGQATNEKLFF TGCAGTGCTACCTCCCATGGACAGGCAACTAATGAAAAACTGTTTTTT
NA NA TRBJ2-1 TRBV7-9 CASSLGLGKTYNEQFF TGTGCCAGCAGCTTAGGACTAGGGAAAACCTACAATGAGCAGTTCTTC
NA TRBD1 TRBJ2-7 TRBV20-1 CSANTDRGLSYEQYF TGCAGTGCCAACACCGACAGGGGGCTATCTTACGAGCAGTACTTC
few TRBD1 TRBJ1-6 TRBV10-3 CAISAPLTGQGVYSPLHF TGTGCCATCAGTGCACCCCTTACGGGACAGGGGGTTTATTCACCCCTCCACTTT
many NA TRBJ2-3 TRBV9 CASSVGAGRATDTQYF TGTGCCAGCAGCGTAGGAGCGGGCAGGGCCACAGATACGCAGTATTTT
NA TRBD1 TRBJ2-7 TRBV24-1 CATSDPGTGIYEQYF TGTGCCACCAGTGACCCCGGGACAGGGATCTACGAGCAGTACTTC
many TRBD2 TRBJ2-1 TRBV20-1 CSARVPGTSLVEQFF TGCAGTGCTAGAGTTCCCGGGACTAGTTTGGTTGAGCAGTTCTTC
NA NA TRBJ2-3 TRBV21-1 CASSRGDLTDTQYF TGTGCCAGCAGCAGGGGCGACCTCACAGATACGCAGTATTTT
many NA TRBJ2-2 TRBV6-5 CASSYWAPTNTGELFF TGTGCCAGCAGTTACTGGGCACCTACGAACACCGGGGAGCTGTTTTTT
many NA TRBJ2-1 TRBV20-1 CSADSYNEQFF TGCAGTGCTGACTCCTACAATGAGCAGTTCTTC
many NA TRBJ2-1 TRBV20-1 CSASWTYNEQFF TGCAGTGCTAGTTGGACCTACAATGAGCAGTTCTTC
many NA TRBJ2-5 TRBV20-1 CSASTWREETQYF TGCAGTGCTAGTACTTGGAGGGAAGAGACCCAGTACTTC